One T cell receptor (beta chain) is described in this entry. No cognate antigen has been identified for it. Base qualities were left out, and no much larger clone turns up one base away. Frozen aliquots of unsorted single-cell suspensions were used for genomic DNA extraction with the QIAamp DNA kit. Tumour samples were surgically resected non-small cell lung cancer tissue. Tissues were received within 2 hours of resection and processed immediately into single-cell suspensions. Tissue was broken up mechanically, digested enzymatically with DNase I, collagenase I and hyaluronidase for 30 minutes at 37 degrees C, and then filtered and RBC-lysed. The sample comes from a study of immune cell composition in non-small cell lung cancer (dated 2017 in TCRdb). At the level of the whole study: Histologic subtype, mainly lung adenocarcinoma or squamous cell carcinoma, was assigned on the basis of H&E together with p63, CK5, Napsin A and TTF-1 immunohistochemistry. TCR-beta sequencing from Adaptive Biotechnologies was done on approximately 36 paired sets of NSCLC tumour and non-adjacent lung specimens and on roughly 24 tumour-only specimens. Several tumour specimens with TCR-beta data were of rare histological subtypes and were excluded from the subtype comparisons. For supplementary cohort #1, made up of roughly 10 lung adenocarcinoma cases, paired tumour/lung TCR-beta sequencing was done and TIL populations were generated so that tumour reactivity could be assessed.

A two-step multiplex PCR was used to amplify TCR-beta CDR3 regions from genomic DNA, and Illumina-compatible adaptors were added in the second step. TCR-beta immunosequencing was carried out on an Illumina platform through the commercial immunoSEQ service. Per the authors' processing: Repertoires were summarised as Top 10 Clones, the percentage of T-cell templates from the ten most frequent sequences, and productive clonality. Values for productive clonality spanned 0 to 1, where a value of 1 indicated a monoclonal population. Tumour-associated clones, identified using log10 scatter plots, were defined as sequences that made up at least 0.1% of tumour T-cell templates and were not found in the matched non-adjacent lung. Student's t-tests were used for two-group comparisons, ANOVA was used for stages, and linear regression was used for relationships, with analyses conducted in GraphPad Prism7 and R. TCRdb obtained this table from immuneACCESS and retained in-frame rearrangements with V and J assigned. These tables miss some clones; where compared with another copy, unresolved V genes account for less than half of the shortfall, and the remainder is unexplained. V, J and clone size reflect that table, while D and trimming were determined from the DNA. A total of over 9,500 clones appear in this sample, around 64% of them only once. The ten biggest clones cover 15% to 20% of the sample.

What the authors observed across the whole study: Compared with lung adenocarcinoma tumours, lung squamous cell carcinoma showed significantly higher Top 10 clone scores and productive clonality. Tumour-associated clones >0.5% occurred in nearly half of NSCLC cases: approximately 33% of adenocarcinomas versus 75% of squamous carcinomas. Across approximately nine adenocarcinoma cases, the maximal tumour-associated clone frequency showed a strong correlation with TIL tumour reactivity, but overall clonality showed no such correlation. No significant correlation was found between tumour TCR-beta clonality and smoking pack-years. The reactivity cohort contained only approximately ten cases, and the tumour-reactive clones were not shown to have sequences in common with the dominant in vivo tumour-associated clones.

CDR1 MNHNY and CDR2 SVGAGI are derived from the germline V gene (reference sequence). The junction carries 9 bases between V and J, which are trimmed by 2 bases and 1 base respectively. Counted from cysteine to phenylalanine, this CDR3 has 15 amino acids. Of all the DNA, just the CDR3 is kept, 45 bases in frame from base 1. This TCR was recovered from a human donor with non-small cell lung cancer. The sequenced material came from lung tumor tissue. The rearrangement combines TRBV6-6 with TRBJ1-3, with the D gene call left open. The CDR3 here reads CASSYAGTSGNTIYF. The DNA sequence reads TGTGCCAGCAGTTACGCGGGAACTTCTGGAAACACCATATATTTT.